Below are 9 T cell receptor beta chains sequenced from a single sample in a study of CD8 T cells in Susac syndrome. After extraction with the RNeasy kit, roughly 0.45 to 1 ug of the RNA was reverse transcribed using random hexamers. TCRdb fed the immunoSEQ multiplex PCR reads into MiXCR, producing one record per CDR3 protein. This sample carries approximately 190,000 distinct CDR3 sequences, nearly 97% of them seen once, and the ten largest clones take 0.075% to 0.1%. The sequenced sample was CD4+ T cells from PBMCs. The receptors come from a human donor with Susac syndrome.

The chain combines TRBV30 with TRBJ1-1, with D possibly matching TRBD1 (5 bases). V was pared by 1 base and J by 1 base, with 10 bases between. Germline assignment: CDR1 GTSNPN and CDR2 SVGIG (reference sequence). This CDR3 contains 14 residues. Here the CDR3 DNA reads TGTGCCTGGAGTGGGTGGGGGAGGAACACTGAAGCTTTCTTT. As protein: CAWSGWGRNTEAFF.

The gene calls are TRBV29-1 and TRBJ2-3; 11 bases fit TRBD1. The CDR3 extends over 14 amino acids. The J segment lost 2 bases and the V segment lost 6 bases, leaving 4 bases of the junction unmatched. Germline CDR1 is SQVTM and CDR2 is ANQGSEA. The CDR3 is CSVRDRGFTDTQYF. The CDR3 DNA is TGCAGCGTACGGGACAGGGGGTTCACAGATACGCAGTATTTT.

This chain links TRBV3-1 with TRBJ2-1; 7 bases map to TRBD2. The germline gives CDR1 LGHDT, CDR2 YNNKEL (reference sequence). With 5 bases clipped from V and 0 bases from J, the junction kept 7 bases outside the gene matches. The CDR3 extends over 16 amino acids. The CDR3 sequence: CASSFLSGPSYNEQFF. CDR3 nucleotide sequence: TGTGCCAGCAGCTTCCTTAGCGGGCCCTCCTACAATGAGCAGTTCTTC.

The V call is TRBV27, the J call TRBJ2-7; 8 bases line up with TRBD1. The CDR3 covers 14 residues. CDR1 MNHEY and CDR2 SMNVEV come from the germline V gene (reference sequence). The ends lost 3 bases at V and 3 bases at J; junction bases unmatched: 4. CDR3 DNA: TGTGCCAGCAGTTTCACAGGGGGGCACTACGAGCAGTACTTC. Translated: CASSFTGGHYEQYF.

The chain uses TRBV3-1 and TRBJ1-2; a possible D gene is TRBD1 (5 bases). CDR3 length equals 13 residues. Trimming stripped 3 bases from V and 7 bases from J, with 12 bases between. Germline CDR1 is LGHDT and CDR2 is YNNKEL (reference sequence). CDR3 in DNA: TGTGCCAGCAGCCACCGGGACGCCGGTGGCTACACCTTC. It is translated as CASSHRDAGGYTF.

The genes are TRBV7-2 and TRBJ1-3; no clear D gene. CDR3 length: 13 residues. CDR1 SGHTA and CDR2 FQGNSA come from the germline V gene. Trimming took off 9 bases at V and 0 bases at J, with 9 bases between the two ends. The CDR3 sequence is CASGLPSGNTIYF. The CDR3 coding sequence is TGTGCCAGTGGACTTCCCTCTGGAAACACCATATATTTT.

CDR3 region: CASSQEMGGGFDGTQYF. CDR3 DNA sequence: TGCGCCAGCAGCCAAGAGATGGGCGGGGGCTTTGACGGGACCCAGTACTTC. This sequence joins TRBV4-1 and TRBJ2-5, with a weak D call TRBD2 (7 bases). The V and J ends lost 0 bases and 7 bases respectively, with 21 bases between them. The CDR3 is 17 amino acids. Germline lookup yields CDR1 MGHRA and CDR2 YSYEKL.

V usage is TRBV7-9 and J usage is TRBJ2-1; 7 bases align to TRBD1. CDR3 length: 17 amino acids. Germline CDR1 SEHNR, CDR2 FQNEAQ (reference sequence). With V trimmed by 2 bases and J by 3 bases, 10 bases remained unmatched. The CDR3, as DNA: TGTGCCAGCAGCTTAAACGTCGGACAGGTCTACTACAATGAGCAGTTCTTC. Protein product: CASSLNVGQVYYNEQFF.

The CDR3 is CATSGAQRNTQYF. For the CDR3, the DNA is TGTGCCACCAGTGGCGCACAACGTAATACGCAGTATTTT. This rearrangement joins TRBV24-1 to TRBJ2-3; D remains unclear. The CDR3 has 13 amino acids. CDR1 is KGHDR, CDR2 SFDVKD, per germline. With 5 bases removed from V and 7 bases from J, the gap between germline ends came to 12 bases.